Presented here are 18 T cell receptor beta chains from one specimen sequenced in a study of blood T cells in healthy people across ages (dated by TCRdb to 2013 to 2016). The library was prepared using 5' RACE. Sequencing was performed on an Illumina HiSeq 2500. A second PCR of roughly 7 to 12 cycles was run with a J-beta primer mix and a sample-barcoded 5' primer. The public reads were reanalyzed by TCRdb: fastp trimming at Q25, MiXCR alignment, in-frame beta chains only. Each record represents a unique CDR3 protein, reported with the most common genes and DNA among its rows. The sample has approximately 790,000 distinct CDR3 sequences on record, approximately 67% of them singletons. 25% to 35% of the sample goes to the ten largest clones. The material sequenced was blood. Every receptor here comes from a man aged 25 to 45 in good health.

This clonotype was counted a few times. The genes are TRBV12-3 or TRBV12-4 and TRBJ2-1, with 10 bases aligning to TRBD2. V dropped 3 bases and J dropped 8; count of bases not matched to a gene: 7. This CDR3 spans 15 amino acids. Here the CDR3 DNA reads TGTGCCAGCAGTTTGGTAGGACTAGCGGTTGATGAGCAGTTCTTC. It codes for CASSLVGLAVDEQFF.

This rearrangement joins TRBV21-1 to TRBJ2-3; TRBD2 was called by the table and not checked on the DNA. TRBV21-1 is recorded as a pseudogene. This CDR3 comprises 18 residues. The CDR3 here is CASSKVPASGGYTDTQYF. Here the CDR3 DNA reads TGTGCCAGCAGCAAAGTTCCGGCTAGCGGGGGGTACACAGATACGCAGTATTTT.

The genes are TRBV9 and TRBJ1-3; D call uncertain. This CDR3 is 16 amino acids long. The ends were cut back, 0 bases at V and 0 bases at J, with 10 bases in the middle. The V gene's germline CDR1 is SGDLS and CDR2 YYNGEE. CDR3 sequence: CASSVEAGYSGNTIYF. CDR3 coding DNA: TGTGCCAGCAGCGTAGAAGCCGGCTACTCTGGAAACACCATATATTTT.

The chain couples TRBV15 to TRBJ1-2; unclear D gene. V was cut by 0 bases and J by 0 bases, with 8 bases left in between. The CDR3 totals 15 residues. Germline loops: CDR1 LNHNV, CDR2 YYDKDF (reference sequence). The CDR3 sequence: CATSREVGSNYGYTF. CDR3 in DNA: TGTGCCACCAGCAGAGAGGTGGGGTCTAACTATGGCTACACCTTC. Filled out from reference TRBV15 and TRBJ1-2, the complete variable domain reads DAMVIQNPRYQVTQFGKPVTLSCSQTLNHNVMYWYQQKSSQAPKLLFHYYDKDFNNEADTPDNFQSRRPNTSFCFLDIRSPGLGDTAMYLCATSREVGSNYGYTFGSGTRLTVV.

The gene calls are TRBV4-2 and TRBJ1-2, with 7 bases lining up with TRBD1. The trim removed 2 bases at V and 3 bases at J, leaving 9 bases unmatched. The CDR3 loop spans 16 amino acids. CDR1 is LGHNA, CDR2 YNFKEQ, per germline. The CDR3 is CASSQRQGSPYYGYTF. The CDR3 region has the DNA TGTGCCAGCAGCCAACGACAGGGCAGCCCTTACTATGGCTACACCTTC.

V gene TRBV7-3 combines with J gene TRBJ2-2, with TRBD1 as a possible D gene (5 bases). Germline V gene data show CDR1 as SGHTA and CDR2 as FQGTGA. With 5 bases removed from V and 7 bases from J, the gap between germline ends came to 20 bases. This CDR3 has 16 residues. CDR3 coding DNA: TGTGCCAGCAGCCCGTCCGCGGCTAGGGGAAGCGGGGAGCTGTTTTTT. This translates into CASSPSAARGSGELFF.

This rearrangement joins TRBV7-8 to TRBJ2-7, with D maybe TRBD2 (5 bases). The tail of the sequence fits TRBJ2-5 better, so the J call may be wrong. The germline V gene has CDR1 SGHVS and CDR2 FQNEAQ. This CDR3 spans 17 amino acids. CDR3 amino acids: CASSLEVLSSTRETQYF. DNA for the CDR3: TGTGCCAGCAGCTTGGAGGTTTTGAGCTCCACCCGGGAGACCCAGTACTTC.

The chain is built from TRBV12-3 or TRBV12-4 and TRBJ2-3, with D perhaps TRBD2 (6 bases). V was trimmed by 2 bases and J by 3 bases, leaving 15 bases between them. The CDR3 is 16 residues long. CDR3 coding DNA: TGTGCCAGCAGTTTATTTTCGGGGGATGGGACAGATACGCAGTATTTT. Translation gives CASSLFSGDGTDTQYF.

This chain uses TRBV5-8 with TRBJ1-6, with 10 bases fitting TRBD1. Trimming removed 3 bases from V and 9 bases from J; junction bases left unmatched: 6. This CDR3 comprises 15 residues. Germline CDR1 reads SGHTS; CDR2 reads YDEGEE. The CDR3 region is CASSSMGQGSSPLHF. CDR3 DNA: TGTGCCAGCAGCTCCATGGGACAGGGGAGTTCACCCCTCCACTTT.

Here the CDR3 reads CASSVRTAQPQHF. CDR3 sequence (DNA): TGTGCCAGCAGCGTCAGGACAGCTCAGCCCCAGCATTTT. The V call is TRBV7-2, the J call TRBJ1-5; tentatively, D is TRBD1 (6 bases). In germline, CDR1 is SGHTA, CDR2 FQGNSA. V gave up 5 bases and J gave up 6 bases, with 11 bases separating them. The CDR3 is 13 amino acids.

This chain connects TRBV4-3 to TRBJ2-3; tentatively, D is TRBD2 (6 bases). The germline CDR1 and CDR2 sequences are LGHNA and YSLEER. Deletions cut 4 bases from V and 1 base from J, with 15 bases between. The CDR3 has 16 amino acids. CDR3 region: CASSPSRGIGTDTQYF. CDR3 DNA: TGCGCCAGCAGCCCTTCGCGGGGTATCGGCACAGATACGCAGTATTTT.

V usage is TRBV2 and J usage is TRBJ2-5, with D tentatively TRBD1 or TRBD2 (5 bases each). CDR3 size: 15 residues. Trimming cost V 5 bases and J 4 bases, with 17 bases left between them. The germline V gene encodes CDR1 SNHLY and CDR2 FYNNEI. The CDR3 DNA is TGTGCCAGCAGTCTACAGGCCTCCCGGGGAGAGACCCAGTACTTC. Encoded protein: CASSLQASRGETQYF.

As for this clonotype: A read error may produce the germline difference seen at one junction end. The chain carries TRBV29-1 and TRBJ2-1; D not resolved. The germline gives CDR1 SQVTM, CDR2 ANQGSEA. The CDR3 runs to 13 residues. Here the CDR3 reads CSVLRRFYNEQLF. In DNA, the CDR3 is TGCAGCGTGCTCCGACGGTTTTACAATGAGCAGCTCTTC.

This clonotype was seen a handful of times. The V call is TRBV12-3 or TRBV12-4, the J call TRBJ2-7; no definite D call. Trimming took 3 bases from V and 4 from J, leaving 7 bases between them. The CDR3 is 12 amino acids. The CDR3 DNA reads TGTGCCAGCAGTTTCGACCGGTACGAGCAGTACTTC. Amino acid sequence: CASSFDRYEQYF.

The chain links TRBV9 to TRBJ2-1, with 8 bases matching TRBD2. The CDR3 has 16 amino acids. V was clipped by 0 bases and J by 0 bases; unmatched bases: 2. Per the germline V gene, CDR1 is SGDLS and CDR2 is YYNGEE. CDR3 coding DNA: TGTGCCAGCAGCGTAGATCGGGGGGGCTCCTACAATGAGCAGTTCTTC. Translating it yields CASSVDRGGSYNEQFF. Supplemented by reference TRBV9 and TRBJ2-1, the full variable domain reads DSGVTQTPKHLITATGQRVTLRCSPRSGDLSVYWYQQSLDQGLQFLIQYYNGEERAKGNILERFSAQQFPDLHSELNLSSLELGDSALYFCASSVDRGGSYNEQFFGPGTRLTVL.

This clonotype was detected only once. The genes are TRBV2 and TRBJ1-5; D is uncertain. Trimming stripped 6 bases from V and 3 bases from J, with 18 bases between. Germline assignment: CDR1 SNHLY and CDR2 FYNNEI. This CDR3 region has 16 residues. The CDR3 DNA is TGTGCCAGCAGGCCTACGCCGGAGTTCTACAATCAGCCCCAGCATTTT. Translating gives CASRPTPEFYNQPQHF.

The V and J genes are TRBV2 and TRBJ2-7, with 8 positions matching TRBD1. The CDR3 has 13 residues. Germline V gives CDR1 SNHLY, CDR2 FYNNEI. Germline trimming cut 7 bases from V and 2 bases from J; bases unmatched to any gene: 4. CDR3 in amino acids: CASKDREPYEQYF. CDR3 bases: TGTGCCAGCAAGGACAGGGAGCCCTACGAGCAGTACTTC.

A single count supports this clonotype. V and J are TRBV12-3 or TRBV12-4 and TRBJ2-5; TRBD1 or TRBD2 may be the D gene (5 bases each). This CDR3 contains 15 residues. Trimming took 3 bases from V and 0 from J, leaving 11 bases between them. The CDR3 spells CASSFKRGDQETQYF. The CDR3, as DNA: TGTGCCAGCAGTTTTAAACGAGGGGACCAAGAGACCCAGTACTTC.